The 22 T cell receptor beta chains below were found in one sample sequenced in a study of blood T cell repertoires in COVID-19. Using immunoSEQ multiplex PCR, the repertoire was profiled, and TCRdb retains in-frame clones only, with some absent. The table lists roughly 120,000 clones, 82% of them singletons. Specimen: peripheral blood. These receptors came from an older man with active or convalescent COVID-19.

This chain uses TRBV28 with TRBJ2-7; 8 nucleotides agree with TRBD2. The CDR3 runs 17 residues. After removal of 6 bases from V and 2 bases from J, the junction contained 15 bases not matched to a gene. Germline V gene lookup returns CDR1 MDHEN and CDR2 SYDVKM. CDR3 nucleotides: TGTGCCAGCAGCTTAGTTCCGGGAGCGGGAGAGACCTACGAGCAGTACTTC. It specifies CASSLVPGAGETYEQYF.

The DNA of the CDR3 is TGTGCCAGCAGCTGGGCGGGGAATAGCAATCAGCCCCAGCATTTT. This sequence encodes CASSWAGNSNQPQHF. This chain connects TRBV5-5 to TRBJ1-5; D call uncertain. The V end lost 3 bases, the J end lost 0 bases, and 10 bases lay between the germline ends. Per germline, CDR1 SGHKS and CDR2 YYEKEE (reference sequence). CDR3 size: 15 residues.

This rearrangement joins TRBV3-1 (or the pseudogene TRBV3-2) to TRBJ1-5, with TRBD1 matching over 9 bases. The junction had 5 bases not matched to a gene; V was cut back by 4 bases and J by 4 bases. CDR3 length equals 15 residues. Germline CDR1 and CDR2: LGHDT and YNNKEL (reference sequence). The CDR3 DNA reads as TGTGCCAGCAGCCCAGCCGGGACAGGGAATCAGCCCCAGCATTTT. Amino acid sequence: CASSPAGTGNQPQHF.

The chain couples TRBV7-9 to TRBJ1-1; a weak D match, TRBD1 (5 bases). Germline CDR1 and CDR2: SEHNR and FQNEAQ (reference sequence). The CDR3 is made up of 13 amino acids. Trimming removed 4 bases at V and 0 bases at J, with 6 bases between. CDR3 nucleotides: TGTGCCAGCAGCTCAGGGTTGAACACTGAAGCTTTCTTT. The encoded protein is CASSSGLNTEAFF.

The chain combines TRBV20-1 with TRBJ2-7; no clear D gene. The CDR3 is 11 amino acids. Germline CDR1 is DFQATT and CDR2 is SNEGSKA (reference sequence). V was trimmed by 4 bases and J by 5 bases, leaving 9 bases between them. CDR3 nucleotides: TGCAGTGCTACCTCAGGCCACGAGCAGTACTTC. This sequence encodes CSATSGHEQYF.

The chain carries TRBV6-2 or TRBV6-3 and TRBJ2-1; no clear D gene. CDR3 length equals 17 residues. Trimming cost V 4 bases and J 5 bases, with 21 bases left between them. CDR1 and CDR2 (germline): MNHEY, SVGEGT. CDR3 bases: TGTGCCAGCAGTTCCGACCGACACCCGCTACCCCACAATGAGCAGTTCTTC. Protein: CASSSDRHPLPHNEQFF.

J is TRBJ1-1 and V is TRBV10-3; possibly TRBD1 for D (6 bases). V dropped 2 bases and J dropped 6 bases, with 10 bases sitting between them. Per germline, CDR1 ENHRY and CDR2 SYGVKD. The CDR3 covers 13 residues. CDR3 in DNA: TGTGCCATCAGTGAGCTTGAGGGGGCTGAAGCTTTCTTT. It is translated as CAISELEGAEAFF.

V and J are TRBV11-2 and TRBJ1-3; unclear D gene. Germline V gives CDR1 SGHAT, CDR2 FQNNGV. V gave up 1 base and J gave up 3 bases, with 10 bases separating them. The CDR3 sequence is 15 residues long. The DNA for the CDR3 is TGTGCCAGCAGCTTAGGCGGCGGGAATGGAAACACCATATATTTT. It is translated as CASSLGGGNGNTIYF. Variable domain in full (rest from reference TRBV11-2 and TRBJ1-3): EAGVAQSPRYKIIEKRQSVAFWCNPISGHATLYWYQQILGQGPKLLIQFQNNGVVDDSQLPKDRFSAERLKGVDSTLKIQPAKLEDSAVYLCASSLGGGNGNTIYFGEGSWLTVV.

Remarks on this clone: At one end, the junction sequence differs from germline, possibly due to a read error. This chain uses TRBV11-3 with TRBJ2-2; 11 bases match TRBD1. Germline assignment: CDR1 SGHNT and CDR2 YENEEA. This CDR3 has 15 residues. The CDR3 DNA reads TGTGCCAGCAGCTTGGGACAGGGGGGGACCGAGGAGCTGTTTTTT. This gives the protein CASSLGQGGTEELFF.

The V and J genes are TRBV19 and TRBJ1-2; D call uncertain. Between the trimmed V and J ends, which lost 3 bases and 4 bases, there was a span of 9 bases. This CDR3 has 13 residues. Germline V gene data show CDR1 as LNHDA and CDR2 as SQIVND (reference sequence). The CDR3 nucleotides read TGTGCCAGTAGTATGGAGCGGGCCTATGGCTACACCTTC. Amino acids: CASSMERAYGYTF.

This chain links TRBV30 with TRBJ1-4; D perhaps matches TRBD1 (5 bases). Germline CDR1 is GTSNPN and CDR2 is SVGIG (reference sequence). Trimming took 0 bases from V and 8 from J, leaving 19 bases between them. The CDR3 totals 16 residues. The CDR3 region has the DNA TGTGCCTGGAGTGTTGTATTCGGGACTCCGGGAGAAAAACTGTTTTTT. Translated, it gives CAWSVVFGTPGEKLFF.

The chain employs TRBV11-3 and TRBJ2-7; 7 positions match TRBD1. The CDR3 loop spans 16 amino acids. CDR1 and CDR2 (germline): SGHNT, YENEEA. The J segment lost 2 bases and the V segment lost 1 base, leaving 8 bases of the junction unmatched. The CDR3 coding sequence is TGTGCCAGCAGCTTAGGGGGCCAGGGGGTACCCTACGAGCAGTACTTC. Amino acid sequence: CASSLGGQGVPYEQYF.

This chain joins TRBV12-3 or TRBV12-4 and TRBJ1-5; the match to TRBD1 covers 7 bases. J lost 4 bases, V lost 5 bases, and 2 bases had no gene match. The CDR3 has 13 residues. The CDR3 nucleotides are TGTGCCAGCAGTATGACAGGGAATCAGCCCCAGCATTTT. Translating it yields CASSMTGNQPQHF.

The V and J genes are TRBV15 and TRBJ1-1; 10 nucleotides agree with TRBD1. From germline, CDR1 is LNHNV and CDR2 YYDKDF (reference sequence). V shed 2 bases and J 5 bases; nucleotides not matched to a gene: 5. The CDR3 has 15 residues. CDR3 residues: CATSRPGQGRTEAFF. The CDR3 region has the DNA TGTGCCACCAGCAGACCGGGACAGGGGCGAACTGAAGCTTTCTTT.

The chain has TRBV28 and TRBJ1-6; TRBD1 matches 8 bases. Germline-derived CDR1 and CDR2 are MDHEN and SYDVKM. This CDR3 spans 14 amino acids. V lost 4 bases and J lost 7; bases outside the gene matches: 3. CDR3 DNA: TGTGCCAGCAGTTCCGGACAGGGAAATTCACCCCTCCACTTT. Its protein product is CASSSGQGNSPLHF.

The chain uses TRBV19 and TRBJ2-7, with 8 nucleotides matching TRBD2. J lost 4 bases, V lost 8 bases, and 19 bases had no gene match. This CDR3 comprises 17 residues. Germline V gene lookup returns CDR1 LNHDA and CDR2 SQIVND (reference sequence). CDR3 DNA: TGTGCCAGTCGAAACACAAAGTGGCGGCGGGAGGTGTACGAGCAGTACTTC. Translation: CASRNTKWRREVYEQYF.

V gene TRBV7-8 combines with J gene TRBJ1-6; unclear D gene. The ends were cut back, 1 base at V and 7 bases at J, with 5 bases in the middle. The CDR3 is 13 residues long. The germline gives CDR1 SGHVS, CDR2 FQNEAQ. CDR3 protein: CASSLVSNSPLHF. CDR3 DNA sequence: TGTGCCAGCAGCTTAGTGTCGAATTCACCCCTCCACTTT.

The genes are TRBV5-1 and TRBJ1-1, with TRBD1 identical over 7 bases. Germline CDR1 SGHRS, CDR2 YFSETQ. Trimming removed 4 bases from V and 12 bases from J; junction bases left unmatched: 9. The CDR3 is 12 amino acids. The CDR3 nucleotides read TGCGCCAGCAGCCGGGACAGCATTTTTACTTTCTTT. Amino acid sequence: CASSRDSIFTFF. Full variable domain (missing parts from reference TRBV5-1 and TRBJ1-1): KAGVTQTPRYLIKTRGQQVTLSCSPISGHRSVSWYQQTPGQGLQFLFEYFSETQRNKGNFPGRFSGRQFSNSRSEMNVSTLELGDSALYLCASSRDSIFTFFGQGTRLTVV.

V and J are TRBV28 and TRBJ2-5; 15 bases match TRBD2. After removal of 7 bases from V and 4 bases from J, the junction contained 1 base not matched to a gene. CDR1 MDHEN and CDR2 SYDVKM come from the germline V gene. The CDR3 contains 14 residues. CDR3 nucleotide sequence: TGTGCCAGCAAGGGACTAGCGGGAGGAGAGACCCAGTACTTC. This translates into CASKGLAGGETQYF.

This clone has just one count. As DNA, the CDR3 is TGTGCCAGCAGTCGACAGGGGCTTGAAGGCTACACCTTC. Translation gives CASSRQGLEGYTF. The chain carries TRBV12-3 or TRBV12-4 and TRBJ1-2, with 8 bases lining up with TRBD1. Losses at the gene ends were 5 bases for V and 8 bases for J; bases not matched to a gene: 7. The CDR3 sequence is 13 residues long.

This chain connects TRBV20-1 to TRBJ1-2; D gene ambiguous. V dropped 3 bases and J dropped 2 bases, with 7 bases sitting between them. This CDR3 comprises 12 residues. Germline assignment: CDR1 DFQATT and CDR2 SNEGSKA (reference sequence). The CDR3 region is CSASPQNYGYTF. In DNA, the CDR3 is TGCAGTGCTAGTCCACAGAACTATGGCTACACCTTC.

J is TRBJ2-7 and V is TRBV3-1 (or the pseudogene TRBV3-2), with D hard to call. Trimming cost V 4 bases and J 5 bases, with 9 bases left between them. From germline, CDR1 is LGHDT and CDR2 YNNKEL (reference sequence). The CDR3 covers 12 residues. The CDR3 DNA sequence: TGTGCCAGCAGCCTCGGTCGCAACGAGCAGTACTTC. Translating it yields CASSLGRNEQYF.